This T cell receptor beta chain is from a study of cytotoxic CD8 clonotypes in ibrutinib-treated CLL. Study as a whole: Once patients had received a median around 12 months of treatment, range 6 to 36, response samples were obtained.

Per germline, CDR1 MNHEY and CDR2 SVGAGI. The CDR3 has 13 residues. The ends were cut back, 4 bases at V and 8 bases at J, with 11 bases in the middle. The table came from immunoSEQ multiplex PCR; TCRdb's copy has only in-frame clones and leaves some out. The top ten clones hold 5% to 6.5% of a sample with some 350,000 clones, 67% of them seen once. Study observations and caveats: Baseline clonality was higher than in age-matched healthy donors and moved in step with circulating CD8+ T-cell counts. Public clonotypes (which were uncommon) either contracted or remained stable on treatment.

Points on this clone: Its antigen is still unknown.

This rearrangement joins TRBV6-5 to TRBJ1-4; weak D call: TRBD1 (5 bases). The sequence derives from a human donor with chronic lymphocytic leukemia. The specimen was PBMCs, collected after 36 months of ibrutinib treatment. CDR3 in DNA: TGTGCCAGCAGTTCACAGGAATGGGAAAAACTGTTTTTT. Amino acid sequence: CASSSQEWEKLFF.